Listed here are 21 T cell receptor beta chains from one sample, sequenced in a study of preoperative IRX-2 immunotherapy in early breast cancer. TCRdb's copy holds only in-frame clones and misses some; the assay was immunoSEQ multiplex PCR. Found here are 35,000 to 40,000 clones, 65% to 90% of them singletons; the top ten hold over 1.3%. Specified treatment: preoperative locoregional IRX-2 cytokine immunotherapy. The sequences come from lymph node tissue, collected after IRX-2 immunotherapy. The receptors derive from a human donor with breast cancer.

Only one count was recorded for this clone. The rearrangement uses TRBV19 and TRBJ2-1; 8 nucleotides align to TRBD2. The CDR3 runs 15 residues. Germline-derived CDR1 and CDR2 are LNHDA and SQIVND (reference sequence). J lost 2 bases, V lost 4 bases, and 4 bases had no gene match. CDR3 sequence (DNA): TGTGCCAGTAGTACCTCGGGACTAGCCTACAATGAGCAGTTCTTC. As protein: CASSTSGLAYNEQFF. Looking up the rest from reference TRBV19 and TRBJ2-1 gives the full variable domain: DGGITQSPKYLFRKEGQNVTLSCEQNLNHDAMYWYRQDPGQGLRLIYYSQIVNDFQKGDIAEGYSVSREKKESFPLTVTSAQKNPTAFYLCASSTSGLAYNEQFFGPGTRLTVL.

The rearrangement uses TRBV5-1 and TRBJ1-3, with D tentatively TRBD1 (5 bases). Germline V gene lookup returns CDR1 SGHRS and CDR2 YFSETQ. This CDR3 has 17 residues. V was clipped by 0 bases and J by 0 bases, with 13 bases between them. The CDR3 region has the DNA TGCGCCAGCAGCTTGGAAGGGGTTAGGAGCTCTGGAAACACCATATATTTT. Translated, it gives CASSLEGVRSSGNTIYF.

The chain links TRBV6-8 to TRBJ2-1, with 7 positions matching TRBD2. Trimming took 5 bases from V and 12 from J; bases not matched to a gene: 7. This CDR3 has 12 residues. Germline CDR1 reads MNHGY; CDR2 reads SAAAGT. The CDR3 sequence: CASSATSPGQFF. The CDR3 DNA reads TGTGCCAGCAGTGCGACTAGCCCCGGGCAGTTCTTC.

This rearrangement joins TRBV18 to TRBJ2-3; 12 bases map to TRBD1. The CDR3 is 17 residues long. V lost 5 bases and J lost 3; bases outside the gene matches: 9. Germline V gene sequence: CDR1 KGHSH, CDR2 LQKENI. This CDR3 reads CASSTGTGGGRTDTQYF. The DNA for the CDR3 is TGTGCCAGCTCAACCGGGACAGGGGGCGGACGGACAGATACGCAGTATTTT.

The chain employs TRBV7-1 and TRBJ2-5; D gene uncertain. TRBV7-1 is known as an ORF, though its function is uncertain. The CDR3 sequence is 13 residues long. Between the trimmed V and J ends, which lost 4 bases and 2 bases, there was a span of 8 bases. DNA of the CDR3: TGTGCCAGCAGCTGGTACCGGCAAGAGACCCAGTACTTC. This sequence encodes CASSWYRQETQYF.

This rearrangement joins TRBV6-8 to TRBJ1-1; D unresolved. The CDR3 is 14 residues long. V was clipped by 5 bases and J by 1 base, with 11 bases between them. The germline V gene has CDR1 MNHGY and CDR2 SAAAGT. The DNA of the CDR3 is TGTGCCAGCAGTCCCTCTCGAGCGAACACTGAAGCTTTCTTT. Amino acids: CASSPSRANTEAFF.

The V call is TRBV28, the J call TRBJ1-5, with D perhaps matching TRBD1 (6 bases). V lost 5 bases and J 3 bases, leaving 14 bases between the germline ends. Germline V lookup: CDR1 MDHEN, CDR2 SYDVKM. This CDR3 comprises 15 residues. Here the CDR3 DNA reads TGTGCCAGCAGTCCCCGGACAGTACTCAATCAGCCCCAGCATTTT. Translated: CASSPRTVLNQPQHF.

This clone was detected only a few times. The chain has TRBV6-8 and TRBJ1-5; no clear D gene. V was shortened by 2 bases and J by 6 bases, with 14 bases between the two germline ends. Germline V gene data show CDR1 as MNHGY and CDR2 as SAAAGT. This CDR3 has 15 residues. CDR3 in amino acids: CASSYDLEVGQPQHF. The CDR3 DNA follows: TGTGCCAGCAGTTACGATTTAGAGGTTGGTCAGCCCCAGCATTTT.

The chain carries TRBV7-1 and TRBJ1-2, with D maybe TRBD1 (5 bases). TRBV7-1 is sorted into the ORF group, with uncertain function. The CDR3 spans 16 residues. V lost 5 bases and J 2 bases, leaving 18 bases between the germline ends. In DNA, the CDR3 is TGTGCCAGCAGCGCCCGTCCCCGGGGCTCAAACTATGGCTACACCTTC. As protein: CASSARPRGSNYGYTF.

This clone showed up just a few times. This chain connects TRBV15 to TRBJ1-2; perhaps TRBD1 as D (5 bases). Germline V gene data show CDR1 as LNHNV and CDR2 as YYDKDF (reference sequence). V was shortened by 2 bases and J by 3 bases, with 16 bases between the two germline ends. This CDR3 is 16 amino acids long. CDR3 region: CATSRPSGTGDYGYTF. CDR3 nucleotides: TGTGCCACCAGCAGACCCTCCGGGACCGGGGACTATGGCTACACCTTC.

The CDR3: CASRAPARWDGYTF. The DNA of the CDR3 is TGTGCCAGCAGGGCCCCGGCGCGGTGGGATGGCTACACCTTC. This chain uses TRBV6-8 with TRBJ1-2; D gene ambiguous. Germline V gene lookup returns CDR1 MNHGY and CDR2 SAAAGT. The CDR3 has 14 amino acids. Trimming removed 6 bases from V and 6 bases from J, with 17 bases in between.

J is TRBJ1-2 and V is TRBV6-8; D unresolved. Germline V gene lookup returns CDR1 MNHGY and CDR2 SAAAGT. Trimming took off 0 bases at V and 5 bases at J, with 4 bases between the two ends. The CDR3 consists of 12 residues. The CDR3 reads CASSYSGYGYTF. In nucleotides, the CDR3 is TGTGCCAGCAGTTACTCAGGGTATGGCTACACCTTC.

The chain uses TRBV1 and TRBJ1-2. TRBV1 is termed a pseudogene. CDR3 length equals 15 residues. CDR3 sequence reads: CASSQDHKASYGYTF. The CDR3, as DNA: TGCGCCAGCAGCCAAGATCATAAGGCTTCCTATGGCTACACCTTC.

The chain has TRBV5-1 and TRBJ1-1, with a tentative D call TRBD1 (5 bases). Germline V gene lookup returns CDR1 SGHRS and CDR2 YFSETQ. V was shortened by 4 bases and J by 5 bases, with 18 bases between the two germline ends. The CDR3 consists of 15 residues. The CDR3 DNA sequence: TGCGCCAGCAGCCAGGGCCTCAGCATAAGGACTGAAGCTTTCTTT. Translated, it gives CASSQGLSIRTEAFF.

The J gene is TRBJ2-7, the V gene TRBV30, with D hard to call. Germline loops: CDR1 GTSNPN, CDR2 SVGIG (reference sequence). V was clipped by 3 bases and J by 0 bases, with 12 bases between them. The CDR3 has 14 amino acids. This CDR3 reads CAWSPGRSSYEQYF. DNA for the CDR3: TGTGCCTGGAGCCCCGGACGGAGCTCCTACGAGCAGTACTTC.

The chain links TRBV6-8 to TRBJ1-3; D gene unclear. Trimming pared 10 bases from V and 0 bases from J, leaving 22 bases between. The CDR3 totals 17 residues. Germline CDR1 and CDR2: MNHGY and SAAAGT. The CDR3 sequence: CATYGVQAGHSGNTIYF. In nucleotides, the CDR3 is TGTGCCACCTACGGGGTCCAGGCGGGCCACTCTGGAAACACCATATATTTT.

This clone was found a few times. V usage is TRBV11-3 and J usage is TRBJ2-1, with 7 bases lining up with TRBD1. The CDR3 covers 15 residues. The V segment lost 5 bases and the J segment 5 bases; nucleotides outside the gene matches: 9. The V gene's germline CDR1 is SGHNT and CDR2 YENEEA. This CDR3 reads CASSLKTGIDNEQFF. In nucleotides, the CDR3 is TGTGCCAGCAGCCTGAAGACAGGGATCGACAATGAGCAGTTCTTC. The variable domain in full, with the rest retrieved from reference TRBV11-3 and TRBJ2-1, is EAGVVQSPRYKIIEKKQPVAFWCNPISGHNTLYWYLQNLGQGPELLIRYENEEAVDDSQLPKDRFSAERLKGVDSTLKIQPAELGDSAVYLCASSLKTGIDNEQFFGPGTRLTVL.

The V gene is TRBV10-1, the J gene TRBJ2-7; 10 bases are a match to TRBD2. Germline V lookup: CDR1 WNHNN, CDR2 SYGVQD (reference sequence). There are 15 residues in the CDR3. The V and J ends lost 5 bases and 2 bases, in that order; junction bases with no gene match: 6. The CDR3 region is CASSHSGGSTYEQYF. Here the CDR3 DNA reads TGCGCCAGCAGTCATAGCGGGGGGTCGACCTACGAGCAGTACTTC.

The rearrangement uses TRBV6-8 and TRBJ1-1; D is possibly TRBD1 (5 bases). The CDR3 is made up of 13 amino acids. The ends were cut back, 8 bases at V and 1 base at J, with 11 bases in the middle. Germline values: CDR1 MNHGY, CDR2 SAAAGT. CDR3 coding DNA: TGTGCCAGCGTCCGAGGGGCGAACACTGAAGCTTTCTTT. Encoded protein: CASVRGANTEAFF.

This chain connects TRBV5-1 to TRBJ2-2; 7 bases line up with TRBD1. The germline gives CDR1 SGHRS, CDR2 YFSETQ. The CDR3 contains 19 residues. V shed 4 bases, J shed 2 bases, and the junction held 17 bases outside the gene matches. CDR3 sequence reads: CASSHPETSGTANTGELFF. The CDR3 DNA follows: TGCGCCAGCAGCCATCCCGAAACTTCCGGGACAGCTAACACCGGGGAGCTGTTTTTT.

The V gene is TRBV19, the J gene TRBJ1-1, with TRBD1 identical over 7 bases. The CDR3 length is 14 residues. Germline trimming cut 5 bases from V and 3 bases from J; bases unmatched to any gene: 6. CDR1 LNHDA and CDR2 SQIVND come from the germline V gene (reference sequence). The CDR3 here is CASSRRGRDTEAFF. CDR3 in DNA: TGTGCCAGTAGTCGTAGGGGGCGCGACACTGAAGCTTTCTTT.